This TCR beta chain appears in the sequencing data of a study of cytomegalovirus exposure and HLA in healthy donors. This PCR relied on a set of 60 Vbeta primers and 13 Jbeta primers. Produced via immunoSEQ multiplex PCR; TCRdb's table is partial and in-frame only. Among 150,000 to 160,000 clones, 70% to 80% were seen once, and the ten largest hold 6% to 8.5%. Between the trimmed V and J ends, which lost 0 bases and 1 base, there was a span of 6 bases. The CDR3 length is 14 residues. Per germline, CDR1 GTSNPN and CDR2 SVGIG (reference sequence). The chain employs TRBV30 and TRBJ2-2; D gene ambiguous. The sequence was collected from a man younger than 45 in good health and CMV-seropositive. The sample taken for sequencing was PBMCs. The CDR3 nucleotides are TGTGCCTGGAGTGTACGCAGGAACACCGGGGAGCTGTTTTTT. It encodes CAWSVRRNTGELFF.